The 18 T cell receptor beta chains in this list originate from one sample, sequenced in a study of a mutant IDH1 vaccine in newly diagnosed glioma. These TCRs are of unknown antigen specificity. Data came from immunoSEQ multiplex PCR; TCRdb stores just in-frame clones and leaves some out. The sample holds fewer than 65,000 clones, approximately 80% seen once. The time point here: week 5, during vaccination. A single vaccine dose contained 300 ug of mutant IDH1 20-mer peptide, and topical imiquimod was used with it. The sequencing here drew on PBMCs, taken from a glioma patient whose treatment included an IDH1 peptide vaccine. The origin of the receptors is a man younger than 45 with glioma.

This clone occurred once. This chain uses TRBV15 with TRBJ1-6; the D is unclear. The CDR3 extends over 15 amino acids. V dropped 1 base and J dropped 6 bases, with 10 bases sitting between them. Germline V gene lookup returns CDR1 LNHNV and CDR2 YYDKDF (reference sequence). CDR3 bases: TGTGCCACCAGCAGAGTGTCGGGAAGTAATTCACCCCTCCACTTT. Translating gives CATSRVSGSNSPLHF.

This chain connects TRBV5-1 to TRBJ1-6, with D unresolved. The germline V gene has CDR1 SGHRS and CDR2 YFSETQ. CDR3 length: 15 amino acids. Trimming cost V 0 bases and J 7 bases, with 11 bases left between them. The CDR3 nucleotides are TGCGCCAGCAGCTTGGAGCTCGGCTTCAATTCACCCCTCCACTTT. It is translated as CASSLELGFNSPLHF.

V usage is TRBV2 and J usage is TRBJ2-7; 10 nucleotides align to TRBD1. The CDR3 spans 17 residues. V shed 1 base and J 0 bases; nucleotides not matched to a gene: 6. Germline assignment: CDR1 SNHLY and CDR2 FYNNEI. The CDR3 spells CASSEGFGTGDSYEQYF. The CDR3 DNA is TGTGCCAGCAGTGAAGGGTTCGGGACAGGGGACTCCTACGAGCAGTACTTC.

V is TRBV19 and J is TRBJ2-6, with D maybe TRBD1 (5 bases). The length of the CDR3 is 16 residues. Trimming stripped 2 bases from V and 2 bases from J, with 10 bases between. Germline values: CDR1 LNHDA, CDR2 SQIVND (reference sequence). CDR3 in DNA: TGTGCCAGTAGTATAAAGGGGCAGGCTGGGGCCAACGTCCTGACTTTC. It is translated as CASSIKGQAGANVLTF. The whole variable domain, filled in from reference TRBV19 and TRBJ2-6, reads DGGITQSPKYLFRKEGQNVTLSCEQNLNHDAMYWYRQDPGQGLRLIYYSQIVNDFQKGDIAEGYSVSREKKESFPLTVTSAQKNPTAFYLCASSIKGQAGANVLTFGAGSRLTVL.

The chain is built from TRBV4-1 and TRBJ1-6, with a possible D match to TRBD1 (6 bases). Looked up from germline, CDR1 is MGHRA and CDR2 is YSYEKL. The V end was cut by 2 bases, the J end by 10 bases, with 15 bases between. The CDR3 length is 15 residues. The CDR3, as DNA: TGCGCCAGCAGCCAACTCAGGGCTCAGGGGTCACCCCTCCACTTT. Translation: CASSQLRAQGSPLHF.

The rearrangement links TRBV29-1 to TRBJ2-2; 9 bases fit TRBD2. Per germline, CDR1 SQVTM and CDR2 ANQGSEA. The CDR3 is 17 amino acids. The CDR3 nucleotides read TGCAGTGCTACTCTAGCGGGGCCTCTTTCGAACACCGGGGAGCTGTTTTTT. This translates into CSATLAGPLSNTGELFF.

This rearrangement joins TRBV5-1 to TRBJ2-7; tentative D call: TRBD1 (5 bases). V was cut by 4 bases and J by 4 bases, with 15 bases left in between. From germline, CDR1 is SGHRS and CDR2 YFSETQ. The CDR3 extends over 14 amino acids. CDR3 nucleotide sequence: TGCGCCAGCAGCCTCGGCCAGGGCGGTTACGAGCAGTACTTC. It codes for CASSLGQGGYEQYF.

The V gene is TRBV11-1, the J gene TRBJ2-7; no clear D gene. Germline values: CDR1 SGHAT, CDR2 FQDESV (reference sequence). Trimming took off 1 base at V and 7 bases at J, with 17 bases between the two ends. This CDR3 is built from 15 residues. The CDR3 spells CASSLVSGPRAEQYF. CDR3 in DNA: TGTGCCAGCAGCTTAGTATCCGGGCCCCGAGCAGAGCAGTACTTC.

The chain carries TRBV28 and TRBJ2-7; possibly TRBD2 for D (5 bases). V lost 3 bases, J lost 2 bases, and 11 bases lay in between. Germline V gene lookup returns CDR1 MDHEN and CDR2 SYDVKM. The CDR3 consists of 14 residues. CDR3 protein: CASSFPGYPYEQYF. The CDR3 DNA follows: TGTGCCAGCAGTTTCCCGGGGTATCCCTACGAGCAGTACTTC.

V and J are TRBV10-1 and TRBJ1-2; D not resolved. V was shortened by 0 bases and J by 8 bases, with 10 bases between the two germline ends. The germline V gene has CDR1 WNHNN and CDR2 SYGVQD (reference sequence). CDR3 length: 13 amino acids. This CDR3 reads CASSESLTAGYTF. DNA of the CDR3: TGCGCCAGCAGTGAGTCTTTAACAGCGGGCTACACCTTC.

The chain recombines TRBV10-3 with TRBJ2-4, with D possibly matching TRBD1 (7 bases). Germline assignment: CDR1 ENHRY and CDR2 SYGVKD. The CDR3 is 13 residues long. The V gene lost 10 bases and the J gene lost 8 bases, with 18 bases spanning the gap. CDR3 sequence (DNA): TGTGCCACAGGGAGGCAGGGGGTGGACATTCAGTACTTC. It is translated as CATGRQGVDIQYF.

The J gene is TRBJ2-5, the V gene TRBV19; tentatively, D is TRBD2 (5 bases). This CDR3 comprises 14 residues. From germline, CDR1 is LNHDA and CDR2 SQIVND (reference sequence). Trimming pared 9 bases from V and 2 bases from J, leaving 16 bases between. The CDR3 protein is CASRRSKSQETQYF. For the CDR3, the DNA is TGTGCCAGCCGGAGGAGTAAAAGTCAAGAGACCCAGTACTTC.

The V gene is TRBV4-1, the J gene TRBJ2-2; 10 bases agree with TRBD2. This CDR3 has 16 amino acids. Germline V gene data show CDR1 as MGHRA and CDR2 as YSYEKL. V gave up 4 bases and J gave up 4 bases; unmatched junction bases: 6. CDR3 loop: CASSPRSGGGTGELFF. The CDR3 nucleotides read TGCGCCAGCAGCCCTCGGAGCGGGGGGGGCACCGGGGAGCTGTTTTTT.

The chain joins TRBV6-5 to TRBJ2-1; D possibly uses TRBD1 or TRBD2 (6 bases each). Trimming stripped 5 bases from V and 8 bases from J, with 19 bases between. The CDR3 is 15 residues long. Germline V lookup: CDR1 MNHEY, CDR2 SVGAGI. DNA for the CDR3: TGTGCCAGCAGTAGCGAAGGGGGGAGGTCCGATGAGCAGTTCTTC. Protein sequence: CASSSEGGRSDEQFF.

The chain combines TRBV18 with TRBJ1-6; D uncertain. Germline V lookup: CDR1 KGHSH, CDR2 LQKENI. V was trimmed by 2 bases and J by 7 bases, leaving 9 bases between them. This CDR3 region has 14 residues. The CDR3 nucleotides read TGTGCCAGCTCACCAGGCCTCGGGAATTCACCCCTCCACTTT. The encoded protein is CASSPGLGNSPLHF.

The chain recombines TRBV6-5 with TRBJ1-6; D not certain. Germline V CDR1 and CDR2: MNHEY, SVGAGI. The CDR3 has 13 amino acids. Between the trimmed V and J ends, which lost 2 bases and 7 bases, there was a span of 6 bases. Here the CDR3 reads CASSYASNSPLHF. DNA for the CDR3: TGTGCCAGCAGTTACGCCAGCAATTCACCCCTCCACTTT.

CDR3 sequence: CASSLGGYEQFF. The CDR3 region has the DNA TGTGCCAGCAGCTTGGGGGGGTATGAGCAGTTCTTC. This chain uses TRBV5-4 with TRBJ2-1; perhaps D is TRBD1 or TRBD2 (5 bases each). Per germline, CDR1 SGHNT and CDR2 YYREEE (reference sequence). Trimming removed 0 bases at V and 8 bases at J, with 6 bases between. The CDR3 has 12 amino acids.

The CDR3 is CASSLVVAQANEKLFF. DNA for the CDR3: TGTGCCAGCAGCTTGGTGGTCGCTCAGGCCAATGAAAAACTGTTTTTT. The J gene is TRBJ1-4, the V gene TRBV5-5; no definite D call. The ends were cut back, 0 bases at V and 5 bases at J, with 14 bases in the middle. CDR3 length equals 16 residues. CDR1 and CDR2 from the germline V gene are SGHKS and YYEKEE (reference sequence).